This T cell receptor beta chain was obtained from a study of CD8+ T cells in alopecia areata. For the study at large: It was oral tofacitinib, at 5 to 10 mg twice daily, that treated patients received.

The CDR3 has 15 amino acids. The trim removed 1 base at V and 2 bases at J, leaving 0 bases unmatched. Germline V gives CDR1 LNHNV, CDR2 YYDKDF (reference sequence). RNA was isolated and reverse transcribed to cDNA, the sequencing template. TCRdb's table, derived via immunoSEQ multiplex PCR, lists solely in-frame clones and lacks some. The sample lists some 190,000 clones; roughly 70% were seen once. Noted treatment: oral pan-JAK inhibitor, 5-10 mg twice daily. The chain employs TRBV15 and TRBJ2-1; 9 nucleotides agree with TRBD2. The source was CD4+ T cells sorted from blood, collected at approximately week 49, from a patient treated with tofacitinib. This TCR came from a human donor with alopecia areata. The CDR3 sequence is CATSRVAGAYNEQFF. CDR3 DNA sequence: TGTGCCACCAGCAGAGTAGCGGGGGCCTACAATGAGCAGTTCTTC.